This T cell receptor beta chain was recorded in a study of blood T cell repertoires in COVID-19. Study details: From T cells, B-cell-depleted T cells, or PBMCs came the material, which was cDNA or gDNA.

Sequencing used immunoSEQ multiplex PCR; TCRdb keeps in-frame clones, though not all of them. The data show hundreds of thousands of clones, approximately 80% seen once. This clone turned up a few times. Germline CDR1 and CDR2: MNHEY and SVGEGT. V dropped 5 bases and J dropped 4; count of bases not matched to a gene: 5. This CDR3 spans 14 amino acids. The sequenced material came from peripheral blood. The chain carries TRBV6-2 or TRBV6-3 and TRBJ1-5; 7 bases are a match to TRBD1. This receptor was obtained from a man aged 25 to 40 with active or convalescent COVID-19. CDR3 nucleotide sequence: TGTGCCAGCAGTGACAGGGCCCTAAATCAGCCCCAGCATTTT. Its protein is CASSDRALNQPQHF.